These T cell receptor beta chains were read from a single sample in a study of T-cell memory formation after mild COVID-19. TCRdb fed the 5' RACE reads into MiXCR, producing one record per CDR3 protein. Of around 340,000 distinct CDR3 sequences listed, under 25% are singletons. Sequenced sample: PBMCs or a T cell subset sorted from them (not recorded which). These receptors were taken from an adult woman who had mild COVID-19 (a few samples of this study predate the infection). Cell type and time point are not known. Both conserved end residues are part of each CDR3. Rows may omit the clone size; those that give it use once, few, many or a size class.

v_gene	abundance	len	j_gene	CDR3aa
TRBV3-1	.	15	TRBJ2-1	CASSQSGRWGNEQFF
TRBV29-1	few	13	TRBJ1-2	CSVGQVLNYGYTF
TRBV9	few	16	TRBJ2-2	CASSVEPTGVDGELFF
TRBV9	few	16	TRBJ1-3	CASSRNRPSAGGTIYF
TRBV7-9	.	12	TRBJ2-1	CASSLAGRGQFF
TRBV7-3	few	18	TRBJ2-1	CASSSGQGAQSSYNEQFF
TRBV20-1	.	14	TRBJ1-6	CSAQVGRNNSPLHF
TRBV20-1	few	11	TRBJ2-7	CSARDFYEQYF
TRBV7-9	few	13	TRBJ2-5	CASSPRSQETQYF
TRBV20-1	.	15	TRBJ2-5	CSARDGRSNQETQYF
TRBV5-1	few	16	TRBJ2-2	CASSLDGTSGTGELFF
TRBV6-5	.	14	TRBJ2-1	CASSYSGPDNEQFF
TRBV7-9	.	17	TRBJ1-2	CASSFWPGQGTNYGYTF
TRBV6-5	few	16	TRBJ2-5	CASSYSEAASQETQYF
TRBV29-1	.	13	TRBJ2-7	CSVMVSGDYEQYF
TRBV4-1	.	16	TRBJ1-2	CASSHIPGQGAYGYTF
TRBV6-5	.	15	TRBJ2-3	CASSSSGIGTDTQYF
TRBV7-2	few	12	TRBJ2-5	CASSLRGGTQYF
TRBV24-1	few	15	TRBJ2-3	CATSDFGSGADTQYF
TRBV19	few	16	TRBJ2-6	CASSMPGRSGANVLTF
TRBV3-1	few	15	TRBJ2-4	CASSPSGVRENIQYF
TRBV21-1	few	9	TRBJ2-1	CARGYRRFF
TRBV12-5	.	18	TRBJ2-5	CASGLPNPDRARHETQYF
TRBV29-1	.	11	TRBJ2-2	CSASDTGELFF
TRBV12-3/TRBV12-4	few	13	TRBJ1-1	CASSESHYTEAFF
TRBV9	many	14	TRBJ2-5	CASSVKGAGETQYF
TRBV11-3	.	13	TRBJ1-1	CASSREGYTEAFF
TRBV20-1	few	14	TRBJ2-3	CSARDLGNTDTQYF
TRBV5-5	.	15	TRBJ1-5	CASSLGQGHNQPQHF
TRBV20-1	once	14	TRBJ1-6	CSATWTGGNSPLHF
TRBV13	few	17	TRBJ2-3	CASSPAGTSGATDTQYF
TRBV29-1	.	15	TRBJ2-1	CSVGAGGSSYNEQFF
TRBV20-1	.	15	TRBJ1-1	CSASLGTGENTEAFF
TRBV11-2	.	15	TRBJ1-1	CASSLGPAGNTEAFF
TRBV12-3/TRBV12-4	few	16	TRBJ2-3	CASRLLAGVNTDTQYF
TRBV12-3/TRBV12-4	.	14	TRBJ1-1	CASSIDRGGTEAFF
TRBV24-1	.	13	TRBJ1-2	CATSERSTDGYTF
TRBV5-5	.	17	TRBJ2-1	CASSFLSARDSYNEQFF
TRBV12-3/TRBV12-4	few	15	TRBJ2-7	CASSRSGRAKHEQYF
TRBV6-5	.	16	TRBJ1-2	CASRVEREPTFYGYTF
TRBV4-2	.	14	TRBJ2-1	CASRTSAGDNEQFF
TRBV9	few	16	TRBJ2-1	CASSGAGTSGRGEQFF
TRBV12-3/TRBV12-4	.	14	TRBJ1-6	CASNPAGYNSPLHF
TRBV3-1	.	15	TRBJ2-1	CASSQGPSSGDEQFF
TRBV15	few	14	TRBJ2-7	CATSRGLASYEQYF
TRBV24-1	few	17	TRBJ2-3	CATSDPISGGYTDTQYF
TRBV30	.	16	TRBJ2-7	CAWSVGAGGGAREQYF
TRBV12-3/TRBV12-4	many	12	TRBJ2-3	CASSKFTDTQYF
TRBV28	.	12	TRBJ2-5	CASSLYEGPQYF
TRBV30	.	13	TRBJ1-2	CAWRGGANYGYTF
TRBV7-8	few	13	TRBJ2-3	CASSFLDLDTQYF
TRBV7-6	.	11	TRBJ2-5	CASRNQVDQYF
TRBV4-3	.	17	TRBJ2-1	CASSQDRGGGGRNEQFF